This T cell receptor (beta chain) was identified in a study of T cell changes during pregnancy in multiple sclerosis. The germline gives CDR1 SGDLS, CDR2 YYNGEE. V lost 4 bases and J lost 0; bases outside the gene matches: 9. CDR3 length: 17 amino acids. Data came from immunoSEQ multiplex PCR; TCRdb stores just in-frame clones and leaves some out. Seen here are more than 100,000 clones, roughly nine tenths observed once, and the top ten hold about 0.88%. Sequenced here: peripheral blood, sampled after pregnancy. This clonotype originated in a female donor with multiple sclerosis, enrolled in a pregnancy study. The V and J genes are TRBV9 and TRBJ2-1; 8 bases are shared with TRBD2. For the CDR3, the DNA is TGTGCCAGCAGCCCCACCGGCGGGGGGAGCTCCTACAATGAGCAGTTCTTC. The encoded protein is CASSPTGGGSSYNEQFF.